This TCR beta chain was found in a study of shared clonotypes between healthy human individuals. Germline CDR1 and CDR2: SQVTM and ANQGSEA. The length of the CDR3 is 12 residues. Trimming at V came to 6 bases and at J to 0 bases, leaving 2 bases not matched to a gene. CD45RO negativity and positive selection for CCR7 defined naive CD8 cells, a population that excluded terminally differentiated effector memory CD45RA+ cells. Some clones are missing from TCRdb's copy, which holds only in-frame ones; the method was immunoSEQ multiplex PCR. The top ten clones hold around 1.8% of a sample with about 1.9 million clones, around 93% of them seen once.

Material for sequencing was naive CD8+ T cells from PBMCs. This receptor was obtained from a man between 18 and 29 years old in good health. Some clones in this sample may be carry-over from other donors' samples. The chain joins TRBV29-1 to TRBJ2-7; TRBD1 agrees at 7 bases. Here the CDR3 DNA reads TGCAGCGTCTGGGACAGCTCCTACGAGCAGTACTTC. It is translated as CSVWDSSYEQYF.